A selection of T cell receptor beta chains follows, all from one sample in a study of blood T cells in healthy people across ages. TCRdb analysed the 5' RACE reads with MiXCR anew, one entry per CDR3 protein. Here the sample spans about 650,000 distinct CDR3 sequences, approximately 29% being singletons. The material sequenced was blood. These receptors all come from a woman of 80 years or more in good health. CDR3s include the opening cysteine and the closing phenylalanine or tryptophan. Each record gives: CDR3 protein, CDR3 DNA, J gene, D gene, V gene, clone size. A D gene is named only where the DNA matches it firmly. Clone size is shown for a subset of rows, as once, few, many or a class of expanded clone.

CDR3 protein: CASSVSGANQPQHF
CDR3 DNA: TGTGCCAGCTCCGTCAGTGGGGCTAATCAGCCCCAGCATTTT
J gene: TRBJ1-5
D gene: -
V gene: TRBV18
clone size: many

CDR3 protein: CASFNPGANVLTF
CDR3 DNA: TGTGCCAGCTTCAACCCTGGGGCCAACGTCCTGACTTTC
J gene: TRBJ2-6
D gene: -
V gene: TRBV12-3/TRBV12-4
clone size: -

CDR3 protein: CSARGGSGYEQYF
CDR3 DNA: TGCAGTGCTAGGGGCGGTTCTGGGTACGAGCAGTACTTC
J gene: TRBJ2-7
D gene: -
V gene: TRBV20-1
clone size: -

CDR3 protein: CSASSPPGGSYNEQFF
CDR3 DNA: TGCAGTGCTAGTAGCCCCCCGGGTGGGTCGTACAATGAGCAGTTCTTC
J gene: TRBJ2-1
D gene: -
V gene: TRBV20-1
clone size: many

CDR3 protein: CASSPRGGAYNEQFF
CDR3 DNA: TGTGCCAGCAGCCCCCGGGGGGGTGCCTACAATGAGCAGTTCTTC
J gene: TRBJ2-1
D gene: TRBD2
V gene: TRBV11-3
clone size: many

CDR3 protein: CASSLERATNEKLFF
CDR3 DNA: TGTGCCAGCAGCTTGGAACGAGCAACTAATGAAAAACTGTTTTTT
J gene: TRBJ1-4
D gene: -
V gene: TRBV7-3
clone size: many

CDR3 protein: CASSPWSSTYEQYF
CDR3 DNA: TGTGCCAGCAGCCCCTGGAGTTCCACCTACGAGCAGTACTTC
J gene: TRBJ2-7
D gene: -
V gene: TRBV3-1
clone size: -

CDR3 protein: CASSLVKGEQYF
CDR3 DNA: TGCGCCAGCAGCTTGGTAAAGGGCGAGCAGTACTTC
J gene: TRBJ2-7
D gene: -
V gene: TRBV5-1
clone size: many

CDR3 protein: CASSQRSAEAFF
CDR3 DNA: TGTGCCAGCAGCCAGCGGTCCGCTGAAGCTTTCTTT
J gene: TRBJ1-1
D gene: -
V gene: TRBV7-3
clone size: -

CDR3 protein: CASSLSWAQTDTQYF
CDR3 DNA: TGTGCCAGCAGCTTATCCTGGGCCCAGACAGATACGCAGTATTTT
J gene: TRBJ2-3
D gene: -
V gene: TRBV11-2
clone size: few

CDR3 protein: CSARDRQTATSYEQYF
CDR3 DNA: TGCAGTGCTAGAGATCGGCAGACAGCAACCTCCTACGAGCAGTACTTC
J gene: TRBJ2-7
D gene: -
V gene: TRBV20-1
clone size: -

CDR3 protein: CTSSYSTSGVGQFF
CDR3 DNA: TGTACCAGCAGCTACTCTACGTCAGGGGTCGGACAGTTCTTC
J gene: TRBJ2-1
D gene: -
V gene: TRBV7-9
clone size: -

CDR3 protein: CSASLRGNYGYTF
CDR3 DNA: TGCAGTGCTAGCCTCAGGGGGAACTATGGCTACACCTTC
J gene: TRBJ1-2
D gene: TRBD1
V gene: TRBV20-1
clone size: many

CDR3 protein: CAPPGQGMRLAGHQETQYF
CDR3 DNA: TGTGCCCCTCCGGGACAGGGGATGAGACTAGCGGGCCACCAAGAGACCCAGTACTTC
J gene: TRBJ2-5
D gene: -
V gene: TRBV5-5
clone size: -

CDR3 protein: CASSWGLDTGELCF
CDR3 DNA: TGTGCCAGCAGTTGGGGACTGGACACCGGGGAGCTGTGTTTT
J gene: TRBJ2-2
D gene: -
V gene: TRBV6-5
clone size: once

CDR3 protein: CASRWTGPTATGDYTF
CDR3 DNA: TGTGCCAGCAGATGGACAGGCCCAACCGCTACTGGGGACTACACCTTC
J gene: TRBJ1-2
D gene: TRBD1
V gene: TRBV12-3/TRBV12-4
clone size: many

CDR3 protein: CASSFGLLSPLHF
CDR3 DNA: TGTGCCAGCAGTTTTGGGTTGTTATCACCCCTCCACTTT
J gene: TRBJ1-6
D gene: -
V gene: TRBV27
clone size: many

CDR3 protein: CASSSTSGTGEQYF
CDR3 DNA: TGTGCCAGCAGCTCAACTAGCGGGACGGGGGAGCAGTACTTC
J gene: TRBJ2-5
D gene: TRBD2
V gene: TRBV7-3
clone size: -

CDR3 protein: CASSRQRENEQFF
CDR3 DNA: TGTGCCAGCAGTCGGCAAAGGGAGAATGAGCAGTTCTTC
J gene: TRBJ2-1
D gene: -
V gene: TRBV6-5
clone size: many

CDR3 protein: CASSPGWGSGTLTDTQYF
CDR3 DNA: TGTGCCAGCAGCCCCGGGTGGGGTTCCGGGACTCTCACAGATACGCAGTATTTT
J gene: TRBJ2-3
D gene: -
V gene: TRBV11-2
clone size: many

CDR3 protein: CASSHEGFQPQHF
CDR3 DNA: TGTGCCAGCAGTCATGAGGGTTTTCAGCCCCAGCATTTT
J gene: TRBJ1-5
D gene: -
V gene: TRBV12-3/TRBV12-4
clone size: few

CDR3 protein: CASGSRGEAFF
CDR3 DNA: TGTGCCAGCGGTAGCAGGGGAGAAGCTTTCTTT
J gene: TRBJ1-1
D gene: -
V gene: TRBV6-6
clone size: -

CDR3 protein: CASSNRDRATDTQYF
CDR3 DNA: TGCGCCAGCAGCAACCGGGACAGGGCCACAGATACGCAGTATTTT
J gene: TRBJ2-3
D gene: TRBD1
V gene: TRBV5-1
clone size: -

CDR3 protein: CASSTGSRPPGYQETQYF
CDR3 DNA: TGCGCCAGCAGCACCGGCTCGAGGCCCCCGGGGTACCAAGAGACCCAGTACTTC
J gene: TRBJ2-5
D gene: -
V gene: TRBV5-1
clone size: -

CDR3 protein: CASSLDLLGSSVYGYTF
CDR3 DNA: TGTGCCAGCAGCTTAGATCTACTGGGCAGTTCCGTCTATGGCTACACCTTC
J gene: TRBJ1-2
D gene: -
V gene: TRBV7-3
clone size: few

CDR3 protein: CASSQPPRASGSYEQYF
CDR3 DNA: TGTGCCAGCAGCCAACCTCCCCGGGCTAGCGGCTCCTACGAGCAGTACTTC
J gene: TRBJ2-7
D gene: TRBD2
V gene: TRBV14
clone size: -

CDR3 protein: CSARPILSQSNEQYF
CDR3 DNA: TGCAGTGCTAGGCCGATACTGAGCCAATCGAACGAGCAGTACTTC
J gene: TRBJ2-7
D gene: -
V gene: TRBV20-1
clone size: -

CDR3 protein: CASSITGVRAFF
CDR3 DNA: TGTGCCAGTAGTATTACAGGGGTGAGAGCTTTCTTT
J gene: TRBJ1-1
D gene: TRBD1
V gene: TRBV19
clone size: few

CDR3 protein: CASRKKLDRIMNTEAFF
CDR3 DNA: TGTGCCAGCAGGAAAAAACTTGACAGAATCATGAACACTGAAGCTTTCTTT
J gene: TRBJ1-1
D gene: -
V gene: TRBV5-6
clone size: -

CDR3 protein: CSTSGGFGGELFF
CDR3 DNA: TGCAGTACTAGCGGGGGATTTGGCGGGGAGCTGTTTTTT
J gene: TRBJ2-2
D gene: TRBD2
V gene: TRBV20-1
clone size: -

CDR3 protein: CATSERDTYGYTF
CDR3 DNA: TGTGCCACCAGTGAAAGGGACACCTATGGCTACACCTTC
J gene: TRBJ1-2
D gene: -
V gene: TRBV24-1
clone size: -

CDR3 protein: CASKPGQDYNSPLHF
CDR3 DNA: TGTGCCAGCAAACCGGGACAGGATTATAATTCACCCCTCCACTTT
J gene: TRBJ1-6
D gene: TRBD1
V gene: TRBV12-3/TRBV12-4
clone size: many

CDR3 protein: CASSPTGREQYF
CDR3 DNA: TGTGCCAGCAGTCCTACAGGGCGGGAGCAGTACTTC
J gene: TRBJ2-7
D gene: -
V gene: TRBV6-6
clone size: many

CDR3 protein: CASSLGGSDEKLFF
CDR3 DNA: TGTGCCAGCAGCTTAGGGGGGTCGGATGAAAAACTGTTTTTT
J gene: TRBJ1-4
D gene: -
V gene: TRBV7-9
clone size: few

CDR3 protein: CASSAQISNANEKLFF
CDR3 DNA: TGCGCCAGCAGCGCCCAGATTAGTAATGCTAATGAAAAACTGTTTTTT
J gene: TRBJ1-4
D gene: -
V gene: TRBV5-1
clone size: many

CDR3 protein: CASSYGVLLRSNTEAFF
CDR3 DNA: TGTGCCAGCAGTTATGGAGTTCTTCTACGGTCGAACACTGAAGCTTTCTTT
J gene: TRBJ1-1
D gene: -
V gene: TRBV6-5
clone size: -

CDR3 protein: CSARVISGPYEQYF
CDR3 DNA: TGCAGTGCTAGAGTGATTAGCGGTCCCTACGAGCAGTACTTC
J gene: TRBJ2-7
D gene: -
V gene: TRBV20-1
clone size: -

CDR3 protein: CASSLDDGGTDTQYF
CDR3 DNA: TGCGCCAGCAGCTTGGACGACGGGGGCACAGATACGCAGTATTTT
J gene: TRBJ2-3
D gene: -
V gene: TRBV5-1
clone size: -

CDR3 protein: CASSERVQETQYF
CDR3 DNA: TGTGCCAGCAGCGAACGGGTTCAAGAGACCCAGTACTTC
J gene: TRBJ2-5
D gene: -
V gene: TRBV5-4
clone size: many

CDR3 protein: CSASNSETQYF
CDR3 DNA: TGCAGTGCTTCGAATTCAGAGACCCAGTACTTC
J gene: TRBJ2-5
D gene: -
V gene: TRBV20-1
clone size: many

CDR3 protein: CASSFQGASYNEQFF
CDR3 DNA: TGTGCCAGCAGTTTTCAGGGGGCCTCCTACAATGAGCAGTTCTTC
J gene: TRBJ2-1
D gene: TRBD1
V gene: TRBV6-6
clone size: many

CDR3 protein: CASSSPGTHTEAFF
CDR3 DNA: TGTGCCAGCAGTTCCCCGGGGACCCACACTGAAGCTTTCTTT
J gene: TRBJ1-1
D gene: -
V gene: TRBV6-2/TRBV6-3
clone size: many

CDR3 protein: CATSAPTSGGVSEQYF
CDR3 DNA: TGTGCCACCAGTGCCCCGACTAGCGGGGGGGTGAGTGAGCAGTACTTC
J gene: TRBJ2-7
D gene: TRBD2
V gene: TRBV2
clone size: -

CDR3 protein: CASSWSGGATETQYF
CDR3 DNA: TGTGCCAGCAGTTGGAGCGGGGGGGCCACAGAGACCCAGTACTTC
J gene: TRBJ2-5
D gene: TRBD2
V gene: TRBV11-2
clone size: many

CDR3 protein: CASTPSTSGSYNEQFF
CDR3 DNA: TGTGCCAGCACCCCTAGCACTAGCGGGTCCTACAATGAGCAGTTCTTC
J gene: TRBJ2-1
D gene: TRBD2
V gene: TRBV12-3/TRBV12-4
clone size: many

CDR3 protein: CAWSVVGSMSTEAFF
CDR3 DNA: TGTGCCTGGAGTGTAGTGGGCAGCATGAGCACTGAAGCTTTCTTT
J gene: TRBJ1-1
D gene: -
V gene: TRBV30
clone size: -

CDR3 protein: CACTDRNSNQPQHF
CDR3 DNA: TGTGCCTGCACCGACAGGAATAGCAATCAGCCCCAGCATTTT
J gene: TRBJ1-5
D gene: -
V gene: TRBV30
clone size: -

CDR3 protein: CSAKTWGLAGPRVLEQYF
CDR3 DNA: TGCAGTGCCAAGACGTGGGGACTAGCGGGACCGAGGGTTTTAGAGCAGTACTTC
J gene: TRBJ2-7
D gene: TRBD2
V gene: TRBV20-1
clone size: many